This TCR beta chain comes out of a study of blood T cell repertoires in COVID-19. The wider study: Sites across the United States, Italy and Spain contributed samples from acute and convalescent COVID-19. Sources were T cells, B-cell-depleted T cells, or PBMCs; the material itself was cDNA or gDNA.

Original methodology: For nucleated cells, counts were estimated from reference gene primer amplification. This table comes from immunoSEQ multiplex PCR, and its TCRdb copy is limited to in-frame clones, with some not included. The V and J calls and clone size are taken from that table; D and trimming were inferred from the DNA. The sample records tens of thousands of clones, 88% being singletons. V was clipped by 4 bases and J by 5 bases, with 19 bases between them. Germline CDR1 LNHDA, CDR2 SQIVND (reference sequence). CDR3 length: 16 amino acids. Sequencing input: peripheral blood. The receptor comes from a woman older than 75 with acute or convalescent COVID-19. J is TRBJ2-3 and V is TRBV19; the D gene is possibly TRBD2 (5 bases). CDR3 region: CASSRNGLSAGDTQYF. The CDR3 DNA sequence: TGTGCCAGTAGTAGGAACGGTCTATCGGCGGGAGATACGCAGTATTTT.